This T cell receptor beta chain was profiled in a study of blood T cell repertoires in COVID-19. Overall study: COVID-19 samples from acute and convalescent phases originated in the United States, Italy and Spain.

Study processing details: Estimation of nucleated cell counts relied on the amplification of reference gene primers. Clones were read by immunoSEQ multiplex PCR, and TCRdb kept only the in-frame ones, dropping some. V and J calls and clone size come straight from that table; D and trimming were deduced from the DNA. This table holds hundreds of thousands of clones, about nine tenths found once. This clone showed up just a few times. Input material: peripheral blood. The sequence derives from a woman aged 25 to 39 with active or convalescent COVID-19.

The CDR3 DNA follows: TGTGCCAGCAGCGCGGGGGACAGGGACAATCAGCCCCAGCATTTT. Its translation: CASSAGDRDNQPQHF. The V call is TRBV9, the J call TRBJ1-5; 9 bases match TRBD1. V gave up 3 bases and J gave up 3 bases; unmatched junction bases: 4. Germline V CDR1 and CDR2: SGDLS, YYNGEE. The CDR3 runs to 15 residues.